A selection of T cell receptor beta chains follows, all from one sample in a study of regulatory and conventional T cells in RAG deficiency. Clones were sequenced by immunoSEQ multiplex PCR, and TCRdb holds only the in-frame ones, with some missing. The sample lists roughly 45,000 clones, just under 90% occurring once. These same data were also listed under a study on regulatory T cells.

The specimen sequenced was CD4+ effector T cells sorted from blood. These receptors were collected from a human donor in good health. The conserved cysteine and the conserved F or W are not part of the CDR3 here. Only some rows state a clone size, as once, few, many or a class for expanded clones.

TRBV7-2	TRBJ1-5	NA	ASSLATGSNQPQH
TRBV18	TRBJ1-4	few	ASSAETTNEKLF
TRBV19	TRBJ2-4	NA	ASSTPLIAKNIQY
TRBV7-9	TRBJ1-4	NA	ASSRGSGTVEKLF
TRBV14	TRBJ2-3	NA	ASSQPRGKRTDTQY
TRBV7-3	TRBJ2-1	NA	ASSLVAVGEQF
TRBV4-2	TRBJ1-4	NA	ASSQDRGRSNEKLF
TRBV7-8	TRBJ2-2	NA	ASSLDAAANTGELF
TRBV14	TRBJ2-2	NA	ASSQDVGGRNTGELF
TRBV7-8	TRBJ1-5	NA	ASSTTGGNQPQH